The 22 T cell receptor beta chains listed next were all sequenced from one sample in a study of blood T cell repertoires in COVID-19. Clones were read by immunoSEQ multiplex PCR, and TCRdb kept only the in-frame ones, dropping some. The sample holds a few hundred thousand clones, roughly nine tenths seen once. The sequenced sample was PBMCs or T cells enriched from blood (not recorded which). These receptors originate from a woman between 25 and 40 years old who had recovered from COVID-19.

This chain connects TRBV6-5 to TRBJ2-7; 7 nucleotides align to TRBD1. The V gene's germline CDR1 is MNHEY and CDR2 SVGAGI. V lost 6 bases, J lost 0 bases, and 8 bases stayed unmatched. This CDR3 comprises 15 residues. CDR3 loop: CASSPAGTASYEQYF. The CDR3, as DNA: TGTGCCAGCAGCCCAGCCGGGACAGCCTCCTACGAGCAGTACTTC.

The chain carries TRBV3-1 (or the pseudogene TRBV3-2) and TRBJ2-2, with D possibly TRBD1 on 7 matching bases. This CDR3 has 17 amino acids. V lost 5 bases and J 7 bases, leaving 23 bases between the germline ends. Per the germline V gene, CDR1 is LGHDT and CDR2 is YNNKEL (reference sequence). CDR3 nucleotides: TGTGCCAGCAGCAGCCTCGACAGGGCTAGCGTGGGCGGGGAGCTGTTTTTT. Translated, it gives CASSSLDRASVGGELFF.

The CDR3 DNA follows: TGCACCAGCAGCCAAGGGACTAGCGGGGGACAGATAGGTGGGAGCGATACGCAGTATTTT. This translates into CTSSQGTSGGQIGGSDTQYF. The V gene is TRBV1, the J gene TRBJ2-3; the table calls TRBD2, which could not be checked here. TRBV1 is annotated as a pseudogene. The CDR3 totals 20 residues.

The chain combines TRBV4-2 with TRBJ1-2, with D perhaps TRBD1 (6 bases). This CDR3 has 15 amino acids. Trimming pared 0 bases from V and 8 bases from J, leaving 16 bases between. Germline values: CDR1 LGHNA, CDR2 YNFKEQ. CDR3 sequence (DNA): TGTGCCAGCAGCCAAGAGTCAGGGGCTGGTCACGGCTACACCTTC. The encoded protein is CASSQESGAGHGYTF.

The chain recombines TRBV28 with TRBJ1-5; no clear D. Germline V lookup: CDR1 MDHEN, CDR2 SYDVKM. The CDR3 runs 13 residues. Trimming left V 4 bases short and J 7 bases short, with 11 bases between. The CDR3 is CASSSAGEQPQHF. For the CDR3, the DNA is TGTGCCAGCAGTTCCGCCGGGGAGCAGCCCCAGCATTTT.

This clone was observed a few times. The rearrangement joins TRBV7-9 to TRBJ2-3, with D maybe TRBD1 (6 bases). Germline V lookup: CDR1 SEHNR, CDR2 FQNEAQ (reference sequence). The V and J ends lost 2 bases and 1 base respectively, with 19 bases between them. The length of the CDR3 is 18 residues. The CDR3 region is CASSLSSGFTGRTDTQYF. The CDR3 DNA reads as TGTGCCAGCAGCTTATCCAGCGGATTTACAGGGCGCACAGATACGCAGTATTTT.

On this clone: A much larger clone lies one base from this, so it may be a read error. The gene calls are TRBV7-3 and TRBJ2-6; D ambiguous. The length of the CDR3 is 13 residues. Trimming pared 7 bases from V and 0 bases from J, leaving 4 bases between. Germline CDR1 is SGHTA and CDR2 is FQGTGA. CDR3 in DNA: TGTGCCAGCACGAGCTCTGGGGCCAACGTCCTGACTTTC. Protein: CASTSSGANVLTF.

The V and J genes are TRBV28 and TRBJ1-5; TRBD1 might be the D (6 bases). The CDR3 contains 14 residues. Germline loops: CDR1 MDHEN, CDR2 SYDVKM. Trimming stripped 7 bases from V and 4 bases from J, with 14 bases between. In DNA form, the CDR3 reads TGTGCCAGCACCGATCCACAGGGTAATCAGCCCCAGCATTTT. Translated, it gives CASTDPQGNQPQHF.

Comments on this clone: The identical CDR3 is also encoded by other nucleotide sequences in the sample. The rearrangement joins TRBV9 to TRBJ2-7; D may be TRBD2 (6 bases). The V gene's germline CDR1 is SGDLS and CDR2 YYNGEE. The ends were cut back, 0 bases at V and 2 bases at J, with 9 bases in the middle. This CDR3 has 14 amino acids. Here the CDR3 reads CASSVAGETYEQYF. In nucleotides, the CDR3 is TGTGCCAGCAGCGTAGCGGGGGAGACCTACGAGCAGTACTTC.

This sequence joins TRBV5-1 and TRBJ1-3, with D possibly being TRBD1 (6 bases). The CDR3 consists of 15 residues. Looked up from germline, CDR1 is SGHRS and CDR2 is YFSETQ. V lost 3 bases and J 2 bases, leaving 12 bases between the germline ends. The CDR3 nucleotides are TGCGCCAGCAGCTGGGACATGCTGCCTGGAAACACCATATATTTT. This translates into CASSWDMLPGNTIYF.

The rearrangement uses TRBV19 and TRBJ2-3; TRBD1 matches 7 bases. The CDR3 covers 15 residues. The junction had 7 bases not matched to a gene; V was cut back by 5 bases and J by 2 bases. Germline lookup yields CDR1 LNHDA and CDR2 SQIVND (reference sequence). The CDR3 nucleotides read TGTGCCAGTAGTCCGCCCGGGACAGACACAGATACGCAGTATTTT. Protein product: CASSPPGTDTDTQYF.

V gene TRBV28 combines with J gene TRBJ1-2; D gene ambiguous. The V and J ends lost 8 bases and 3 bases respectively, with 10 bases between them. The CDR3 is made up of 12 amino acids. Germline CDR1 reads MDHEN; CDR2 reads SYDVKM. This CDR3 reads CASRRGYYGYTF. In DNA form, the CDR3 reads TGTGCCAGCCGTCGCGGGTACTATGGCTACACCTTC.

The chain uses TRBV10-1 and TRBJ2-1, with TRBD1 matching 8 bases. Trimming took 8 bases from V and 8 from J; bases not matched to a gene: 5. The CDR3 runs 12 residues. The germline V gene encodes CDR1 WNHNN and CDR2 SYGVQD (reference sequence). For the CDR3, the DNA is TGCGCCAGCGGCGGACAGGGCTATGAGCAGTTCTTC. It specifies CASGGQGYEQFF.

The chain joins TRBV6-2 or TRBV6-3 to TRBJ1-1; D gene uncertain. Trimming pared 2 bases from V and 7 bases from J, leaving 14 bases between. This CDR3 is built from 14 residues. Germline CDR1 is MNHEY and CDR2 is SVGEGT. CDR3 nucleotide sequence: TGTGCCAGCAGTTACGCAAATCGCGATGGTGAAGCTTTCTTT. This gives the protein CASSYANRDGEAFF.

V usage is TRBV12-5 and J usage is TRBJ1-2, with TRBD1 as a possible D gene (5 bases). Germline values: CDR1 LGHNT, CDR2 FRNRAP. The V gene lost 4 bases and the J gene lost 4 bases, with 13 bases spanning the gap. The CDR3 consists of 14 residues. The CDR3 DNA reads as TGTGCTAGTGGTTCGCCCCCGGGGGTCTATGGCTACACCTTC. Residues: CASGSPPGVYGYTF.

Turning to this clone: At the DNA level, this CDR3 is encoded by other sequences in the same sample as well. The chain is built from TRBV6-5 and TRBJ1-5; TRBD1 might be the D (5 bases). CDR3 length equals 14 residues. Germline V gives CDR1 MNHEY, CDR2 SVGAGI. The V end was cut by 6 bases, the J end by 4 bases, with 13 bases between. The CDR3 region has the DNA TGTGCCAGCAGCCGCGGGGGGGGGAATCAGCCCCAGCATTTT. Protein: CASSRGGGNQPQHF.

The rearrangement links TRBV29-1 to TRBJ2-4; a possible D gene is TRBD1 (5 bases). CDR1 and CDR2 from the germline V gene are SQVTM and ANQGSEA. The CDR3 is made up of 15 amino acids. V was pared by 0 bases and J by 2 bases, with 11 bases between. This CDR3 is CSVEEGVRPKNIQYF. CDR3 coding DNA: TGCAGCGTTGAAGAAGGGGTCAGGCCCAAAAACATTCAGTACTTC. The whole variable domain, filled in from reference TRBV29-1 and TRBJ2-4, reads SAVISQKPSRDICQRGTSLTIQCQVDSQVTMMFWYRQQPGQSLTLIATANQGSEATYESGFVIDKFPISRPNLTFSTLTVSNMSPEDSSIYLCSVEEGVRPKNIQYFGAGTRLSVL.

V gene TRBV5-1 combines with J gene TRBJ2-7; 8 bases are a match to TRBD1. V dropped 4 bases and J dropped 1; count of bases not matched to a gene: 13. CDR3 length equals 17 residues. Germline CDR1 and CDR2: SGHRS and YFSETQ. The CDR3: CASSETLRTGFSYEQYF. The CDR3 DNA sequence: TGCGCCAGCAGCGAGACTTTACGGACAGGGTTTTCCTACGAGCAGTACTTC.

In nucleotides, the CDR3 is TGTGCCACAGGGAGGACAGGGGGCATTGATGAGCAGTTCTTC. It encodes CATGRTGGIDEQFF. The V call is TRBV15, the J call TRBJ2-1; 11 nucleotides agree with TRBD1. In germline, CDR1 is LNHNV, CDR2 YYDKDF (reference sequence). Trimming removed 9 bases from V and 8 bases from J; junction bases left unmatched: 9. The CDR3 runs 14 residues.

The chain has TRBV2 and TRBJ2-2, with TRBD2 matching over 12 bases. The junction had 11 bases not matched to a gene; V was cut back by 3 bases and J by 3 bases. The V gene's germline CDR1 is SNHLY and CDR2 FYNNEI. The CDR3 covers 19 residues. CDR3 residues: CASSEEDGTSGFYTGELFF. DNA for the CDR3: TGTGCCAGCAGTGAGGAGGACGGGACTAGCGGGTTCTACACCGGGGAGCTGTTTTTT.

This chain connects TRBV5-4 to TRBJ2-7, with 7 positions matching TRBD1. The length of the CDR3 is 14 residues. Trimming at V came to 4 bases and at J to 7 bases, leaving 11 bases not matched to a gene. Germline CDR1 and CDR2: SGHNT and YYREEE (reference sequence). The DNA of the CDR3 is TGTGCCAGCAGCCCGCAGGGGGTTTCGAGAGAGCAGTACTTC. As protein: CASSPQGVSREQYF.

V gene TRBV10-1 combines with J gene TRBJ2-1; D may be TRBD2 (5 bases). Trimming removed 0 bases from V and 0 bases from J, with 12 bases in between. CDR3 length: 17 amino acids. Germline values: CDR1 WNHNN, CDR2 SYGVQD (reference sequence). In DNA form, the CDR3 reads TGCGCCAGCAGTGAGTCGAAAACGGGGAGCTCCTACAATGAGCAGTTCTTC. Translated: CASSESKTGSSYNEQFF.